This record concerns one T cell receptor (beta chain) sequence. Its antigen is undetermined. CDR3 length: 14 amino acids. The germline gives CDR1 SGHTA, CDR2 FQGNSA. V trimming: 2 bases; J trimming: 4 bases; junction bases outside the gene matches: 3. This entry belongs to a study of PD-L1 blockade in urothelial cancer. About the research overall: Blood-derived samples held a median approximately 150,000 T cells.

Documented time point: pretreatment peripheral blood. Only in-frame clones appear in the TCRdb table, and some are missing; sequencing was by immunoSEQ multiplex PCR. The sample includes about 93,000 clones, 90% of them seen just once. General study points: In blood at 3 weeks, tumor-associated clones expanded more among patients with durable benefit. Below-median pretreatment blood TCR clonality was associated with improved progression-free and overall survival.

This TCR was recovered from a man aged 55 to 70 with urothelial cancer. The V call is TRBV7-2, the J call TRBJ2-3; TRBD2 matches at 7 bases. The sample was PBMCs, taken around atezolizumab (anti-PD-L1) treatment. CDR3 bases: TGTGCCAGCAGCTTATATCTAGCGGCAGATACGCAGTATTTT. It translates to CASSLYLAADTQYF.